This T cell receptor beta chain was recorded in a study of blood T cell repertoires in COVID-19. Study background: From T cells, B-cell-depleted T cells, or PBMCs came the material, which was cDNA or gDNA.

CDR3 length: 18 amino acids. Germline V gene lookup returns CDR1 LGHDT and CDR2 YNNKEL (reference sequence). Germline trimming cut 4 bases from V and 4 bases from J; bases unmatched to any gene: 8. In the authors' workflow: Researchers report that nucleated cell counts were estimated from reference gene primer amplification. The assay was immunoSEQ multiplex PCR, and TCRdb's table has in-frame clones only and misses some. That table supplies the V and J calls and clone size; D and trimming were determined from the DNA. In the table there are around 230,000 clones, approximately 91% of which are singletons.

This clonotype originated in a man aged 35 to 55 with acute or convalescent COVID-19. V is TRBV3-1 (or the pseudogene TRBV3-2) and J is TRBJ2-3; 16 nucleotides match TRBD2. The specimen was peripheral blood. CDR3: CASSLPGTSGGASDTQYF. CDR3 bases: TGTGCCAGCAGCCTCCCCGGGACTAGCGGGGGGGCGTCAGATACGCAGTATTTT.